The 22 T cell receptor beta chains below were found in one sample sequenced in a study of blood T cells in healthy people across ages. The use of a sample-barcoded 5' primer and a J-beta primer mix characterized a second PCR of about 6 to 11 cycles. From the 5' RACE reads, TCRdb called clonotypes with MiXCR, one entry per CDR3 protein. The sample includes approximately 800,000 distinct CDR3 sequences, about 25% of them seen just once. These same data were also listed under a study on T cells of mothers and their children.

The sequenced material came from blood. All receptors come from a boy aged 5-17 years in good health.

The chain employs TRBV6-5 and TRBJ2-2; no definite D call. The germline V and J ends were trimmed by 7 bases and 0 bases, with 9 bases remaining between them. This CDR3 spans 14 amino acids. In germline, CDR1 is MNHEY, CDR2 SVGAGI. In DNA form, the CDR3 reads TGTGCCAGCAAAGTCAGTCCGAACACCGGGGAGCTGTTTTTT. Its protein is CASKVSPNTGELFF.

This clonotype was counted between two and nine times. The V call is TRBV20-1, the J call TRBJ2-7; no clear D. The CDR3 extends over 14 amino acids. Trimming left V 6 bases short and J 4 bases short, with 19 bases between. Germline loops: CDR1 DFQATT, CDR2 SNEGSKA (reference sequence). CDR3 amino acids: CSATATNTPYEQYF. CDR3 DNA: TGCAGTGCCACCGCCACGAATACACCTTACGAGCAGTACTTC.

The chain recombines TRBV7-2 with TRBJ1-1; no firm D call. Per the germline V gene, CDR1 is SGHTA and CDR2 is FQGNSA. V was pared by 1 base and J by 1 base, with 10 bases between. The CDR3 contains 15 residues. The DNA of the CDR3 is TGTGCCAGCAGCTTAGTTGGGCAGCCGAACACTGAAGCTTTCTTT. Translated, it gives CASSLVGQPNTEAFF.

The chain combines TRBV3-1 with TRBJ1-2, with D possibly being TRBD1 (6 bases). The CDR3 runs to 11 residues. V lost 4 bases and J lost 9, with 9 bases in between. Germline values: CDR1 LGHDT, CDR2 YNNKEL (reference sequence). The CDR3 coding sequence is TGTGCCAGCAGCCTAGGGGACAGCTACACCTTC. It codes for CASSLGDSYTF.

This clonotype was counted once. The rearrangement uses TRBV29-1 and TRBJ1-2, with a possible D match to TRBD1 (5 bases). V dropped 6 bases and J dropped 7 bases, with 24 bases sitting between them. Germline V gives CDR1 SQVTM, CDR2 ANQGSEA. The CDR3 is made up of 15 amino acids. The CDR3 nucleotides read TGCAGCGTCGACAGCGCCACAGCTAGTCAATTTGGCTACACCTTC. Translating gives CSVDSATASQFGYTF.

This clonotype has only a few counts. In DNA, the CDR3 is TGTGCCAGCAGCGTAGGGGGGGGGAACACCGGGGAGCTGTTTTTT. Translating it yields CASSVGGGNTGELFF. The J gene is TRBJ2-2, the V gene TRBV9, with TRBD2 matching over 7 bases. The J segment lost 1 base and the V segment lost 0 bases, leaving 0 bases of the junction unmatched. The V gene's germline CDR1 is SGDLS and CDR2 YYNGEE. The CDR3 consists of 15 residues.

This clonotype has a handful of counts. This chain connects TRBV4-1 to TRBJ2-3; maybe TRBD2 (7 bases). From germline, CDR1 is MGHRA and CDR2 YSYEKL. Trimming shortened V by 5 bases and J by 4 bases, and 19 bases separated the two germline ends. The CDR3 has 16 residues. The CDR3 is CASSGSAGAGADTQYF. Here the CDR3 DNA reads TGCGCCAGCAGCGGGAGTGCGGGGGCGGGTGCAGATACGCAGTATTTT.

This clonotype was seen more than once but under ten times. This chain links TRBV7-9 with TRBJ1-2, with D unclear. Germline CDR1 reads SEHNR; CDR2 reads FQNEAQ (reference sequence). The CDR3 totals 15 residues. V was trimmed by 4 bases and J by 1 base, leaving 13 bases between them. The CDR3 reads CASSSVGEFNYGYTF. The DNA for the CDR3 is TGTGCCAGCAGCTCAGTCGGGGAATTTAACTATGGCTACACCTTC.

In the case of this clonotype: This may stem from a read error, because a much larger clone lies one nucleotide away. The chain uses TRBV4-2 and TRBJ2-5; D gene uncertain. CDR1 LGHNA and CDR2 YNFKEQ come from the germline V gene. The CDR3 consists of 15 residues. V was shortened by 7 bases and J by 1 base, with 16 bases between the two germline ends. The CDR3 DNA follows: TGTGCCAGCAACTTTGAACAAGGCGTCCAAGAGACCCAGTACTTC. Encoded protein: CASNFEQGVQETQYF.

The chain combines TRBV10-3 with TRBJ2-5; D assignment may be TRBD1 or TRBD2 (6 bases each). CDR1 ENHRY and CDR2 SYGVKD come from the germline V gene. The germline V and J ends were trimmed by 10 bases and 5 bases, with 20 bases remaining between them. The CDR3 loop spans 14 amino acids. The CDR3 sequence: CATGARGAVETQYF. The CDR3 coding sequence is TGTGCCACCGGTGCGAGGGGGGCAGTGGAGACCCAGTACTTC.

This clonotype turned up a few times. The J gene is TRBJ2-5, the V gene TRBV29-1, with TRBD2 matching over 10 bases. The DNA end lines up better with TRBJ2-7; the J call may be wrong. Per the germline V gene, CDR1 is SQVTM and CDR2 is ANQGSEA. CDR3 length: 13 amino acids. The CDR3 here is CSARTSGPYEQYF. The CDR3 bases are TGCAGCGCTAGGACTAGCGGACCCTACGAGCAGTACTTC.

The J gene is TRBJ1-5, the V gene TRBV18; D gene ambiguous. Trimming left V 3 bases short and J 7 bases short, with 13 bases between. CDR3 size: 14 residues. The germline gives CDR1 KGHSH, CDR2 LQKENI. CDR3 in amino acids: CASSPGRDRQPQHF. CDR3 nucleotide sequence: TGTGCCAGCTCACCGGGGAGGGATCGGCAGCCCCAGCATTTT.

The chain combines TRBV12-3 or TRBV12-4 with TRBJ1-2, with D perhaps matching TRBD1 (6 bases). The CDR3 covers 13 residues. The V and J ends lost 7 bases and 3 bases respectively, with 12 bases between them. The CDR3 loop is CASILGGDYGYTF. CDR3 sequence (DNA): TGTGCCAGCATCCTAGGGGGTGACTATGGCTACACCTTC.

This clonotype was seen only a few times. This rearrangement joins TRBV24-1 to TRBJ2-2; a possible D gene is TRBD2 (6 bases). The CDR3 has 17 amino acids. Trimming removed 3 bases from V and 4 bases from J, with 17 bases in between. Germline V CDR1 and CDR2: KGHDR, SFDVKD. The CDR3: CATSDNLGLPFTGELFF. In DNA form, the CDR3 reads TGTGCCACCAGTGATAATTTAGGACTACCGTTCACCGGGGAGCTGTTTTTT.

There are a few counts of this clonotype. The chain uses TRBV19 and TRBJ2-5, with D perhaps TRBD1 or TRBD2 (5 bases each). Gene TRBJ2-1 matches the end of the DNA better, so the J call may be wrong. CDR1 is LNHDA, CDR2 SQIVND, per germline (reference sequence). The CDR3 is 13 amino acids. CDR3 coding DNA: TGTGCCAGTAGTATGGGGCTAGCCAATGAGCAGTTCTTC. Amino acid sequence: CASSMGLANEQFF.

The V call is TRBV6-2 or TRBV6-3, the J call TRBJ2-5; TRBD2 matches at 12 bases. Germline CDR1 reads MNHEY; CDR2 reads SVGEGT. V was clipped by 8 bases and J by 5 bases; unmatched bases: 6. This CDR3 contains 14 residues. CDR3 sequence (DNA): TGTGCCAGCGCCATACTAGCGGGAGGTGAGACCCAGTACTTC. As protein: CASAILAGGETQYF.

The gene calls are TRBV27 and TRBJ2-3, with D unresolved. This CDR3 is built from 13 residues. Germline V gives CDR1 MNHEY, CDR2 SMNVEV (reference sequence). Trimming took off 0 bases at V and 6 bases at J, with 7 bases between the two ends. The CDR3 protein is CASSLSPVDTQYF. The DNA for the CDR3 is TGTGCCAGCAGTTTATCCCCGGTGGATACGCAGTATTTT.

The chain is built from TRBV7-3 and TRBJ2-5, with 14 bases identical to TRBD2. The J call may be faulty, since TRBJ2-1 better matches the DNA end. Germline V gene lookup returns CDR1 SGHTA and CDR2 FQGTGA. CDR3 length: 16 residues. In DNA form, the CDR3 reads TGTGCCAGCAGCCCCCGGACTAGCGGGAGGCCCAATGAGCAGTTCTTC. Amino acid sequence: CASSPRTSGRPNEQFF.

This chain links TRBV12-3 or TRBV12-4 with TRBJ1-4; D not certain. V was cut by 6 bases and J by 0 bases, with 8 bases left in between. CDR3 length: 14 amino acids. CDR3 region: CASRMDSTNEKLFF. DNA for the CDR3: TGTGCCAGCAGGATGGATTCAACTAATGAAAAACTGTTTTTT.

This clonotype has just a few counts. The CDR3 protein is CASSSGTGEIQETQYF. The CDR3 DNA reads TGTGCCAGCAGCTCCGGGACAGGGGAAATACAAGAGACCCAGTACTTC. The chain carries TRBV11-2 and TRBJ2-5; 10 nucleotides line up with TRBD1. The CDR3 length is 16 residues. Germline values: CDR1 SGHAT, CDR2 FQNNGV. V shed 4 bases and J 2 bases; nucleotides not matched to a gene: 7.

The chain couples TRBV29-1 to TRBJ2-5; D may be TRBD1 or TRBD2 (5 bases each). The CDR3 covers 12 residues. Trimming removed 4 bases from V and 4 bases from J, with 10 bases in between. CDR1 SQVTM and CDR2 ANQGSEA come from the germline V gene. The CDR3, as DNA: TGCAGCGTTGTTTGGGACCGAGAGACCCAGTACTTC. This encodes CSVVWDRETQYF.

The V call is TRBV4-3, the J call TRBJ1-1, with 9 bases that match TRBD1. This CDR3 region has 15 residues. Germline CDR1 LGHNA, CDR2 YSLEER. The J segment lost 3 bases and the V segment lost 3 bases, leaving 5 bases of the junction unmatched. DNA for the CDR3: TGCGCCAGCAGCCATGACAGGGGGGGATACACTGAAGCTTTCTTT. Its protein is CASSHDRGGYTEAFF.